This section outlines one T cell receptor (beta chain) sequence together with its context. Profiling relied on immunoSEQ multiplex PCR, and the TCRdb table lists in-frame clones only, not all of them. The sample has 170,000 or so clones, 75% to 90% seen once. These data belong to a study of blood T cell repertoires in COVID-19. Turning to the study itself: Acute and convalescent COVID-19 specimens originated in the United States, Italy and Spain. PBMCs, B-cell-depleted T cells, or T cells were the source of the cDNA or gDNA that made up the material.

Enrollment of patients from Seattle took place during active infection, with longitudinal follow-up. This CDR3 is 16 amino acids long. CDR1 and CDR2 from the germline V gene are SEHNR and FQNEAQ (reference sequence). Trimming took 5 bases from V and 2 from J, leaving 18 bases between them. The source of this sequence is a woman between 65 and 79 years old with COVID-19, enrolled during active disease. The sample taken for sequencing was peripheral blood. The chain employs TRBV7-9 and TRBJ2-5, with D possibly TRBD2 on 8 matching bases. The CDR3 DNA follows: TGTGCCAGCAGCGCAGGGGGGGCTAGCGGGCAAGAGACCCAGTACTTC. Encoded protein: CASSAGGASGQETQYF.